The 9 T cell receptor beta chains given below trace back to one sample, sequenced in a study of blood T cells in healthy people across ages. For the second PCR, which ran for about 7 to 11 cycles, a sample-barcoded 5' primer and a J-beta primer mix were used. TCRdb recomputed calls from the 5' RACE reads with MiXCR, one row per CDR3 protein. The sample lists roughly 2 million distinct CDR3 sequences, 49% occurring once. Sequences were obtained from blood. All receptors come from a woman in her thirties or forties in good health.

Only a few counts were recorded for this clonotype. V and J are TRBV28 and TRBJ1-2; tentative D call: TRBD1 (6 bases). The germline V gene has CDR1 MDHEN and CDR2 SYDVKM. The CDR3 loop spans 12 amino acids. V was pared by 4 bases and J by 8 bases, with 11 bases between. CDR3 nucleotide sequence: TGTGCCAGCAGTTCAGGGGCGAGCGGCTACACCTTC. Translating it yields CASSSGASGYTF.

The chain recombines TRBV24-1 with TRBJ2-1; D unresolved. The germline V gene encodes CDR1 KGHDR and CDR2 SFDVKD. V was trimmed by 7 bases and J by 2 bases, leaving 8 bases between them. The CDR3 is made up of 13 amino acids. CDR3 in amino acids: CATRGTPYNEQFF. The CDR3 coding sequence is TGTGCCACCAGGGGAACCCCCTACAATGAGCAGTTCTTC.

The chain recombines TRBV28 with TRBJ1-2; tentative D call: TRBD1 (6 bases). V lost 8 bases and J lost 8, with 15 bases in between. CDR1 and CDR2 (germline): MDHEN, SYDVKM. The CDR3 has 12 residues. CDR3 amino acids: CASEGGGDGYTF. Here the CDR3 DNA reads TGTGCCAGCGAGGGAGGGGGGGACGGCTACACCTTC.

This sequence joins TRBV6-5 and TRBJ2-3; 7 bases are shared with TRBD2. V lost 0 bases to trimming and J lost 0 bases; unmatched junction nucleotides: 6. Germline V gene sequence: CDR1 MNHEY, CDR2 SVGAGI. The CDR3 loop spans 17 amino acids. This chain's CDR3 is CASSYSIGGGSTDTQYF. In nucleotides, the CDR3 is TGTGCCAGCAGTTACTCCATTGGGGGGGGAAGCACAGATACGCAGTATTTT.

This clonotype appeared a few times. V and J are TRBV7-2 and TRBJ2-7; no clear D gene. The CDR3 has 12 residues. Germline CDR1 SGHTA, CDR2 FQGNSA. The V and J ends lost 4 bases and 7 bases respectively, with 11 bases between them. The CDR3 reads CASSSPLREQYF. Written as DNA, the CDR3 is TGTGCCAGCAGCTCCCCTTTAAGGGAGCAGTACTTC.

In this sample, this clonotype turned up a few times. This chain uses TRBV5-1 with TRBJ2-1; D possibly corresponds to TRBD1 (5 bases). With 2 bases removed from V and 5 bases from J, the gap between germline ends came to 14 bases. There are 15 residues in the CDR3. The germline V gene encodes CDR1 SGHRS and CDR2 YFSETQ. The DNA of the CDR3 is TGCGCCAGCAGCTTAGGGGCTCAAGGTAACAATGAGCAGTTCTTC. It is translated as CASSLGAQGNNEQFF.

The J gene is TRBJ2-5, the V gene TRBV7-2; D remains ambiguous. Per the germline V gene, CDR1 is SGHTA and CDR2 is FQGNSA. The V end lost 0 bases, the J end lost 3 bases, and 29 bases lay between the germline ends. This CDR3 comprises 21 residues. CDR3 residues: CASSLAPSLGGPFAEEETQYF. CDR3 nucleotide sequence: TGTGCCAGCAGCTTAGCGCCGTCGTTAGGCGGACCATTTGCCGAGGAAGAGACCCAGTACTTC.

Comments on this clonotype: A much larger clone lies a single base off, so this may be a read error. The genes are TRBV11-2 and TRBJ2-3; no reliable D call. The length of the CDR3 is 13 residues. The germline V gene has CDR1 SGHAT and CDR2 FQNNGV. CDR3 region: CTSRPRVTDTQYF. DNA for the CDR3: TGTACCAGCAGGCCTAGAGTCACAGATACGCAGTATTTT.

This clonotype has only a few counts. The V and J genes are TRBV10-2 and TRBJ2-1; D unresolved. The CDR3 runs to 11 residues. The germline CDR1 and CDR2 sequences are WSHSY and SAAADI. Trimming removed 1 base from V and 11 bases from J, with 6 bases in between. CDR3 in DNA: TGCGCCAGCAGTGAGTACCTTCAGCAGTTCTTC. It translates to CASSEYLQQFF.